What follows describes a single TCR beta chain. This CDR3 is 15 amino acids long. CDR1 and CDR2 (germline): SNHLY, FYNNEI. With 3 bases removed from V and 0 bases from J, the gap between germline ends came to 12 bases. The data were taken from a study of OX40 agonist ivuxolimab in advanced cancers. Background on the study: Two cutaneous melanoma patients and one hepatocellular carcinoma patient, three in all, had partial responses.

Measured with immunoSEQ multiplex PCR; TCRdb has only the in-frame clones, and not every one. The repertoire has more than 40,000 clones, approximately 89% of them found once; the top ten carry 12%. The sequence came from an adult with an advanced solid tumor such as melanoma, head and neck, liver or kidney cancer. Here the sequenced sample was CD4+ or CD8+ T cells sorted from blood, taken in a trial of the OX40 agonist ivuxolimab. The gene calls are TRBV2 and TRBJ2-7; D is undetermined. The CDR3: CASSDSLGASYEQYF. CDR3 bases: TGTGCCAGCAGTGACTCCCTGGGTGCCTCCTACGAGCAGTACTTC.